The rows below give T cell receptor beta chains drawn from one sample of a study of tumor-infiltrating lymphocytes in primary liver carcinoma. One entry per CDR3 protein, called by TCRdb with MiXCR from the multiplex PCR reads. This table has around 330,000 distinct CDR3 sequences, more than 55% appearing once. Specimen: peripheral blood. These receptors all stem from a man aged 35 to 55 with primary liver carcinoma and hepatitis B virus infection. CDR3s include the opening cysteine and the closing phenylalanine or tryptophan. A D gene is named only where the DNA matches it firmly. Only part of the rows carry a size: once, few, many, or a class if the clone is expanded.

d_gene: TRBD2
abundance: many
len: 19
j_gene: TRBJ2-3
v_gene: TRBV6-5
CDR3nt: TGTGCCAGCAGTTACTCCACGGGACTAGCGGGAGGGCCCGCAGATACGCAGTATTTT
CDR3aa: CASSYSTGLAGGPADTQYF

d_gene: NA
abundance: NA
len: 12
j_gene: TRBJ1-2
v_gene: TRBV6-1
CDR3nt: TGTGCCAGCAATGCCCCCCTTTATGGCTACACCTTC
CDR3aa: CASNAPLYGYTF

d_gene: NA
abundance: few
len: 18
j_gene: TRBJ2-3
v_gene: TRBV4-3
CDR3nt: TGCGCCAGCAGCCAATCTCCCCCGGGTAACGGGAGCACGGATACGCAGTATTTT
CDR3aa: CASSQSPPGNGSTDTQYF

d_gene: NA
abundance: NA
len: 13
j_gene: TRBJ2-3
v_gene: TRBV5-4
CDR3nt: TGTGCCAGCAGCTTCTGGGAAGCAGATACGCAGTATTTT
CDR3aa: CASSFWEADTQYF

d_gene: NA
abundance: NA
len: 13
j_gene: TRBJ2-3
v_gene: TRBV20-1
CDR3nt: TGTAGTGCTAGGTGGCTCGGGGTGGATACGCAGTATTTT
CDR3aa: CSARWLGVDTQYF

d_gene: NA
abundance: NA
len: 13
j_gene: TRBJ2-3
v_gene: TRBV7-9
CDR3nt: TGTGCCAGCAGTTTAGGGGACACAGATACGCAGTATTTT
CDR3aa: CASSLGDTDTQYF

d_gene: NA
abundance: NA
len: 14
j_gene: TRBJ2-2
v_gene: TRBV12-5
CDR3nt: TGTGCTAGTGGTTTAGGGACTAACACCGGGGAGCTGTTTTTT
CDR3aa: CASGLGTNTGELFF

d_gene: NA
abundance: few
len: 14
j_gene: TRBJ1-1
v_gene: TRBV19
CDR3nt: TGTGCCAGTAGTATAGGCGGCCGTAACACTGAAGCTTTCTTT
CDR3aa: CASSIGGRNTEAFF

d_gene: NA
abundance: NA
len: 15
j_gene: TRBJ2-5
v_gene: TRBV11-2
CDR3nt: TGTGCCAGCAGCACATCCTCGGGCCACCAAGAGACCCAGTACTTC
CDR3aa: CASSTSSGHQETQYF

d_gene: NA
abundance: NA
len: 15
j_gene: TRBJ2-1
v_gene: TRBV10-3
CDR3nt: TGTGCCATCAGTGAGGCAGGGGAGACGTACAATGAGCAGTCCTTC
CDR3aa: CAISEAGETYNEQSF

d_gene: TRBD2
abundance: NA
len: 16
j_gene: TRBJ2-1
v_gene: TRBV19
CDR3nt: TGTGCCAGTAGTTTGACTAGCGGGAGGGTGAAAAATGAGCAGTTCTTC
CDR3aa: CASSLTSGRVKNEQFF

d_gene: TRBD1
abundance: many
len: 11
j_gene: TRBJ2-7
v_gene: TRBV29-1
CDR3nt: TGCAGCGCCGGGACAGGGAACGAGCAGTACTTC
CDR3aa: CSAGTGNEQYF

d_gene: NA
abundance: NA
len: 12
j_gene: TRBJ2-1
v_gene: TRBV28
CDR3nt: TGTGCCAGCAGTCTCACTATGAATGAGCAGTTCTTC
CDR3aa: CASSLTMNEQFF

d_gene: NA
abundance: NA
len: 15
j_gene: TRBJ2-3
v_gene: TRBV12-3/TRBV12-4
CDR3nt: TGTGCCAGTAGTTTAGATTCCGGCAGCGGGCGCGCGCAGTTTTTT
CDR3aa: CASSLDSGSGRAQFF

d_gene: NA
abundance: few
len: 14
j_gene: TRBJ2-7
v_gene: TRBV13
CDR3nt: TGTGCCAGCAGACGTCTGGAGGGCCGAAACGAGCAGTACTTC
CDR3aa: CASRRLEGRNEQYF

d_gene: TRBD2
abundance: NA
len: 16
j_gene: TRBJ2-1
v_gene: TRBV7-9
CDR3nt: TGTGCCAGCAGCTTAGTCCGGGGGGGGACCTACAATGAGCAGTTCTTC
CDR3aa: CASSLVRGGTYNEQFF

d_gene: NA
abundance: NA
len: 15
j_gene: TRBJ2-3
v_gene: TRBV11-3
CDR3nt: TGTGCCAGCAGCTGGCGTGGCGGGCGCACAGATATACAGTATTTT
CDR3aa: CASSWRGGRTDIQYF

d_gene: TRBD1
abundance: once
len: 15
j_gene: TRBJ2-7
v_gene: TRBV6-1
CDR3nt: TGTGCCTGCAGTGCGGTAGCAGGGGGCTCCCACGAGCAGTACTTC
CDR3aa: CACSAVAGGSHEQYF

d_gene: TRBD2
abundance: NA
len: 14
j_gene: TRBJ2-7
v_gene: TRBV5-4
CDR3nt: TGTGCCAGCAGCTTAGCGGGGAAGGGCTACGAGCAGTACTTC
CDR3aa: CASSLAGKGYEQYF

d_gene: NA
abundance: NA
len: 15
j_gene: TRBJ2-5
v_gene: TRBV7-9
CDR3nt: TGTGCCATCCGTTCCTTGGGGGCGACGGAAGAGACCCAGTACTTC
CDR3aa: CAIRSLGATEETQYF

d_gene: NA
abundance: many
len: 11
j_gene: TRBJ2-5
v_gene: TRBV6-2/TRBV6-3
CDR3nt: TGTGCCAGCAACGAACGGGAGACCCAGTACTTC
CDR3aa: CASNERETQYF

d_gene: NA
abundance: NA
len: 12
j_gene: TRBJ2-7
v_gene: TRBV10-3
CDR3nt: TGTGCCATCGGGGACGGTCCCTACGAGCAGTACTTC
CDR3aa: CAIGDGPYEQYF

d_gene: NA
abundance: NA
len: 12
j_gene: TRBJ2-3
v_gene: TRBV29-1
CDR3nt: TGCAGCGGGTGTTGGGGCACAGATATGCAGTATTTT
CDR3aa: CSGCWGTDMQYF

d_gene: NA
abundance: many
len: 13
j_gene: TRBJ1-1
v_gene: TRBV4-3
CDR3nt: TGCGCCAGCAGCCAAGGAAGGGGGGAGAAAGCTTTCTTT
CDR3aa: CASSQGRGEKAFF

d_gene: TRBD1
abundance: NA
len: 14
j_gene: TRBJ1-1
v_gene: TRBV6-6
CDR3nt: TGTGCCAGCAGTGGGACAGAGGTAAGGACTGAAGCTTACTTT
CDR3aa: CASSGTEVRTEAYF

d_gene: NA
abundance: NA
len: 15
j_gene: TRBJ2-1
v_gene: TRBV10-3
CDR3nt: TGTGCCATCAGGACTAGTGGGATCTCCTACAATGAACAGTTCTTC
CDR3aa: CAIRTSGISYNEQFF

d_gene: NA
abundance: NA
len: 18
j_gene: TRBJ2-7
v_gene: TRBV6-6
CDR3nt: TGTGCTAGCAGTTTTAGTGGGTCTGGGATAGGCTATTCCTACGAGCAGTACTTC
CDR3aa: CASSFSGSGIGYSYEQYF

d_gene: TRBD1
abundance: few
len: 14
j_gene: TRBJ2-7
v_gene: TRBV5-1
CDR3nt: TGCGCCAGCAGCATGGGACAGGGCGGTTACGAGCAGTACTTC
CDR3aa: CASSMGQGGYEQYF

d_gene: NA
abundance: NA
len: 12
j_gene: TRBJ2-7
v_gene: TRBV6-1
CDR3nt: TGTGCCAGCGCCCTCGGCCTGTACGAGCAGTACTTC
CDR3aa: CASALGLYEQYF

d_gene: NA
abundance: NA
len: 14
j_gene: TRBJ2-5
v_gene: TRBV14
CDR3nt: TGTGCCAGCAGCCGCATATGGGGCCAAGAGACCCAGTACTTC
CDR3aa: CASSRIWGQETQYF

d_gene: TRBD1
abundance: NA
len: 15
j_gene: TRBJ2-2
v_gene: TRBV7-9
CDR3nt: TGTGCCAGCAGCTCGACAGGGGGCGCAACCGGGGAGCTGTTTTTT
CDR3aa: CASSSTGGATGELFF

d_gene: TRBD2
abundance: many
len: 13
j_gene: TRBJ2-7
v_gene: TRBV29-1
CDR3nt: TGCAGCGGGTCCCCCGGCGCGGGAGTCGAGCAGTACTTC
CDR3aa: CSGSPGAGVEQYF

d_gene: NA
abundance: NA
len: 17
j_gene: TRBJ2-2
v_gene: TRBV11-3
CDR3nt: TGTGCCAGCAGCCTGAGCTCGGAAGTGGCGAACACCGGGGAGCTGTTTTTT
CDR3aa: CASSLSSEVANTGELFF

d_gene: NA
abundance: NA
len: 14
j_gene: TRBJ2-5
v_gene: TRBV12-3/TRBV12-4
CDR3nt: TGTGCCAGCATTTCGAGACTCCCCTCAGAGACCCAGTACTTC
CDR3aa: CASISRLPSETQYF

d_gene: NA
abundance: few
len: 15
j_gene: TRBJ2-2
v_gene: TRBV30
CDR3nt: TGTGCCTGCGTAACCGGGACGCTCAAGACCGGGGAGCTGTTTTTT
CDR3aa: CACVTGTLKTGELFF

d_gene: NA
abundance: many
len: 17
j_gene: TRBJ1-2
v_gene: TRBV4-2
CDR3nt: TGTGCCAGCAGCCAAGAGCAGGGACTGAGAGGAGGCTATGGCTACACCTTC
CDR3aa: CASSQEQGLRGGYGYTF

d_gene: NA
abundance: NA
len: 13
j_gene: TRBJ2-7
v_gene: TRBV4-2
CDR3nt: TGTGCCAACAGACGGAACGGAAACTACGAGCAGTACTTC
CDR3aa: CANRRNGNYEQYF

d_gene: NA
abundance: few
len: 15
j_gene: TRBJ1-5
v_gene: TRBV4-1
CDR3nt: TGCGCCAGCAGCCAAGACACAGTAGGCGATCAGCCCCAGCATTTT
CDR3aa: CASSQDTVGDQPQHF

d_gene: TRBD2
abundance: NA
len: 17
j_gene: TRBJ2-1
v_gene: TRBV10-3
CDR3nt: TGTGCCATCAGTGAAACTAGCGGGAGGGCCCGAAGTTATGAGCAGTTCTTC
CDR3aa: CAISETSGRARSYEQFF

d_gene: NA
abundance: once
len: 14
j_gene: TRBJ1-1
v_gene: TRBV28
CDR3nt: TGTGCCAGCAGTCCTAGGCGAGAGGTGATTGAAGCTTTCTTT
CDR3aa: CASSPRREVIEAFF

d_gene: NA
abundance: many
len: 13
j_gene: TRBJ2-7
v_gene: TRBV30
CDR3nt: TGTGCCTGGAGCAGGGGAGGGACCAGCGAGCAGTACTTC
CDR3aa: CAWSRGGTSEQYF

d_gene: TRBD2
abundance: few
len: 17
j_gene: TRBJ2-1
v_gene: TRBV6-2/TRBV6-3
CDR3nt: TGTGCCAGCAGTTACGGGACTAGCGGGTTCTCCTACAATGAGCAGTTCTTC
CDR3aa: CASSYGTSGFSYNEQFF

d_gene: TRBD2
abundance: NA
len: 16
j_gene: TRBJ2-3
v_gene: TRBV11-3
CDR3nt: TGTGCCAGCAGCCCGGTTGAGGGGACTAGCACAGATACGCGGTATTTT
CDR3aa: CASSPVEGTSTDTRYF

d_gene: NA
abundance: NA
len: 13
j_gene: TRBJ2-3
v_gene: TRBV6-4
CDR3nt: TGTGCCATGATAGGCGACCACACAGATACGCAGTATTTT
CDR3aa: CAMIGDHTDTQYF

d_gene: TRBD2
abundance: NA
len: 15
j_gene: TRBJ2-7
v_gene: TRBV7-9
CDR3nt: TGTGTCAGCAGCTGGGGGACTAGCGGTTCCTACGAGCAGTACTTC
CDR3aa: CVSSWGTSGSYEQYF